This T cell receptor (beta chain) was identified during a study of vaccination and CD4 T cells after COVID-19. The wider study: Participants were administered two doses of either the BNT162b2 or the mRNA-1273 vaccine. SARS-CoV-2, HCoV-NL63, HCoV-OC43 and HCoV-229E supplied the overlapping spike peptides used to stimulate cells.

Sequencing of DNA taken from cultured CD4+ T cells relied on the Oncomine TCR Beta short-read assay. TCRdb reprocessed the PCR reads via MiXCR and lists one record per CDR3 protein. The data hold about 17,000 distinct CDR3 sequences, with more than 45% observed a single time. A note on this clonotype: The antigen remains unidentified.

Indicated treatment: approximately 10-day PBMC culture with coronavirus spike peptide pools or control peptides (ViraFEST assay). V lost 6 bases to trimming and J lost 12 bases, with 24 bases between them. Germline V lookup: CDR1 SNHLY, CDR2 FYNNEI. The CDR3 contains 15 residues. The V and J genes are TRBV2 and TRBJ2-1, with D perhaps being TRBD1 or TRBD2 (5 bases each). The sequenced sample was CD4+ T cells from blood, cultured in vitro. The TCR comes from a human donor who had recovered from COVID-19. The CDR3 sequence: CASSQESYGAERQFF. For the CDR3, the DNA is TGTGCCAGCAGCCAAGAATCCTACGGGGCGGAGAGGCAGTTCTTC.